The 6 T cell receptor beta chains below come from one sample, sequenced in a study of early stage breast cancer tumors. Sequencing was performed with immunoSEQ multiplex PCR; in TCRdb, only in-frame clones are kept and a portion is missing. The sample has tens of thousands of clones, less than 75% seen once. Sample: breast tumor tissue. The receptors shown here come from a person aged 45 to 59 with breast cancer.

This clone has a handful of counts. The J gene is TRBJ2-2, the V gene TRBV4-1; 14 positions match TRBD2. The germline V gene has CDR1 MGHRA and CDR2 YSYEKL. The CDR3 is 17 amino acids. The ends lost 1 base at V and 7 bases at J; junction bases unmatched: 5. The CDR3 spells CASSQAGLAGVFGELFF. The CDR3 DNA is TGCGCCAGCAGCCAAGCGGGACTAGCGGGAGTCTTCGGGGAGCTGTTTTTT.

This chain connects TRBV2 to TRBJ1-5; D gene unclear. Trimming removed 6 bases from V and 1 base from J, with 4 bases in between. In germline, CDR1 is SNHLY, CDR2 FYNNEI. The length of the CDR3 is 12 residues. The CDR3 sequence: CASRYSNQPQHF. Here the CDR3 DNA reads TGTGCCAGCAGGTACAGCAATCAGCCCCAGCATTTT.

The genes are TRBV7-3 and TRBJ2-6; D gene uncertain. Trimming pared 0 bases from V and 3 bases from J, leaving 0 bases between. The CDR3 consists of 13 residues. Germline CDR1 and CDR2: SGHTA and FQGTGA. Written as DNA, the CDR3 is TGTGCCAGCAGCTTAACTGGGGCCAACGTCCTGACTTTC. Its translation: CASSLTGANVLTF.

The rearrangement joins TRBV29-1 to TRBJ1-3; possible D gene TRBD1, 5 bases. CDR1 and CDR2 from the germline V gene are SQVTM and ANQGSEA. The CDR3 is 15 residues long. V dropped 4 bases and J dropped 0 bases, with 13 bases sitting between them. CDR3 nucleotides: TGCAGCGTTGGGGGCCCGACCTTCTCTGGAAACACCATATATTTT. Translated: CSVGGPTFSGNTIYF.

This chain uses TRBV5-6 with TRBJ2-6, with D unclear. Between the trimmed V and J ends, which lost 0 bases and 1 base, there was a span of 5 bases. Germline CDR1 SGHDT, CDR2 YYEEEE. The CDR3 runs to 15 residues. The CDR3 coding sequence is TGTGCCAGCAGCTTGGAACTTTCTGGGGCCAACGTCCTGACTTTC. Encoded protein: CASSLELSGANVLTF. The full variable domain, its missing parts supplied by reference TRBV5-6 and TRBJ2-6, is DAGVTQSPTHLIKTRGQQVTLRCSPKSGHDTVSWYQQALGQGPQFIFQYYEEEERQRGNFPDRFSGHQFPNYSSELNVNALLLGDSALYLCASSLELSGANVLTFGAGSRLTVL.

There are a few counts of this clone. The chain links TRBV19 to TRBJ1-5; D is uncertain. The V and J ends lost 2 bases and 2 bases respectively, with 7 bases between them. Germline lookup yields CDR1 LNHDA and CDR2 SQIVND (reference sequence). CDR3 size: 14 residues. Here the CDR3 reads CASSITGRNQPQHF. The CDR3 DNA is TGTGCCAGTAGTATAACCGGTCGCAATCAGCCCCAGCATTTT.